Presented here are 28 T cell receptor beta chains from one specimen sequenced in a study of CD8 T cells in ankylosing spondylitis. In TCRdb, the 5' RACE reads were re-called with MiXCR into one record per CDR3 protein. The sample has tens of thousands of distinct CDR3 sequences; about 15% are singletons. Sequencing was done on a sample of blood. Receptor source: a male donor with ankylosing spondylitis or in good health (not recorded which).

This clonotype has a handful of counts. J is TRBJ2-3 and V is TRBV6-5; D unclear. Germline V CDR1 and CDR2: MNHEY, SVGAGI. The V end was cut by 4 bases, the J end by 4 bases, with 3 bases between. The CDR3 consists of 11 residues. CDR3 nucleotide sequence: TGTGCCAGCAGTTGGGCAGATACGCAGTATTTT. Translation gives CASSWADTQYF.

This clonotype was seen more than once but under ten times. The rearrangement links TRBV28 to TRBJ2-3, with TRBD2 matching 9 bases. Per the germline V gene, CDR1 is MDHEN and CDR2 is SYDVKM. CDR3 length: 16 residues. The trim removed 4 bases at V and 0 bases at J, leaving 5 bases unmatched. The CDR3 sequence is CASSSGLATSTDTQYF. The CDR3 region has the DNA TGTGCCAGCAGTTCAGGACTAGCGACTAGCACAGATACGCAGTATTTT.

This clonotype appeared a few times. The rearrangement joins TRBV7-3 to TRBJ2-5; D is possibly TRBD1 or TRBD2 (5 bases each). Germline lookup yields CDR1 SGHTA and CDR2 FQGTGA. Trimming left V 5 bases short and J 5 bases short, with 12 bases between. The CDR3 length is 13 residues. CDR3 sequence (DNA): TGTGCCAGCAGCCTAAGCCGGGACGAGACCCAGTACTTC. This gives the protein CASSLSRDETQYF.

This chain links TRBV20-1 with TRBJ2-1; 10 nucleotides match TRBD2. V gave up 6 bases and J gave up 9 bases; unmatched junction bases: 11. This CDR3 spans 14 amino acids. The germline CDR1 and CDR2 sequences are DFQATT and SNEGSKA (reference sequence). CDR3 protein: CSAPSAGGPGEQFF. CDR3 sequence (DNA): TGCAGTGCCCCCTCAGCGGGAGGGCCTGGTGAGCAGTTCTTC.

The J gene is TRBJ1-4, the V gene TRBV5-1, with D hard to call. The CDR3 is made up of 14 amino acids. The V gene lost 4 bases and the J gene lost 4 bases, with 11 bases spanning the gap. The germline V gene encodes CDR1 SGHRS and CDR2 YFSETQ. The CDR3 here is CASSPGLGNEKLFF. Written as DNA, the CDR3 is TGCGCCAGCAGCCCGGGTTTGGGTAATGAAAAACTGTTTTTT.

The CDR3: CASSPRQGSLNEKLFF. The CDR3 DNA is TGCGCCAGCAGCCCCAGACAGGGGTCGCTTAATGAAAAACTGTTTTTT. The chain carries TRBV5-1 and TRBJ1-4, with 8 nucleotides matching TRBD1. This CDR3 has 16 amino acids. V lost 4 bases to trimming and J lost 4 bases; unmatched junction nucleotides: 9. The germline CDR1 and CDR2 sequences are SGHRS and YFSETQ.

The chain employs TRBV12-3 or TRBV12-4 and TRBJ1-4, with 7 bases that match TRBD1. V lost 5 bases and J lost 2; bases outside the gene matches: 8. The CDR3 has 16 residues. CDR3 sequence reads: CASSAQGSGTNEKLFF. CDR3 DNA sequence: TGTGCCAGCAGTGCACAGGGGAGCGGCACTAATGAAAAACTGTTTTTT.

V gene TRBV7-9 combines with J gene TRBJ2-2, with D uncertain. The CDR3 is 13 residues long. The V gene lost 5 bases and the J gene lost 5 bases, with 9 bases spanning the gap. Germline CDR1 is SEHNR and CDR2 is FQNEAQ (reference sequence). Here the CDR3 reads CASSQVWTGELFF. The CDR3, as DNA: TGTGCCAGCAGCCAAGTGTGGACCGGGGAGCTGTTTTTT.

The chain is built from TRBV20-1 and TRBJ2-4, with D hard to call. The CDR3 totals 13 residues. The V and J ends lost 3 bases and 0 bases respectively, with 6 bases between them. The germline V gene encodes CDR1 DFQATT and CDR2 SNEGSKA (reference sequence). The CDR3, as DNA: TGCAGTGCTAGTCTGATAGCCAAAAACATTCAGTACTTC. It codes for CSASLIAKNIQYF.

This clonotype was found a few times. The chain carries TRBV6-5 and TRBJ1-1; 7 bases align to TRBD1. V was pared by 1 base and J by 7 bases, with 9 bases of the junction left unmatched. This CDR3 has 15 amino acids. Germline V gene lookup returns CDR1 MNHEY and CDR2 SVGAGI. DNA for the CDR3: TGTGCCAGCAGTTACTTTTCGGCCGGGACAGTTGAAGCTTTCTTT. Amino acids: CASSYFSAGTVEAFF.

This sequence joins TRBV20-1 and TRBJ2-2; D remains ambiguous. V was clipped by 1 base and J by 5 bases, with 5 bases between them. Germline lookup yields CDR1 DFQATT and CDR2 SNEGSKA (reference sequence). This CDR3 is 12 amino acids long. DNA of the CDR3: TGCAGTGCTAGAGGGATGACCGGGGAGCTGTTTTTT. It encodes CSARGMTGELFF.

This clonotype was seen a handful of times. V is TRBV14 and J is TRBJ2-5, with unresolved D. The V and J ends lost 1 base and 5 bases respectively, with 5 bases between them. Germline loops: CDR1 SGHDN, CDR2 FVKESK. The CDR3 contains 12 residues. The CDR3: CASSQARETQYF. In DNA form, the CDR3 reads TGTGCCAGCAGCCAAGCCCGCGAGACCCAGTACTTC.

This clonotype turned up a few times. V gene TRBV5-1 combines with J gene TRBJ1-1, with D possibly matching TRBD1 (5 bases). V was shortened by 0 bases and J by 1 base, with 10 bases between the two germline ends. The CDR3 sequence is 15 residues long. Germline CDR1 is SGHRS and CDR2 is YFSETQ. CDR3 bases: TGCGCCAGCAGCTTGGCCTCTGGGGCGAACACTGAAGCTTTCTTT. Translation: CASSLASGANTEAFF.

This clonotype was picked up a small number of times. The rearrangement links TRBV7-2 to TRBJ1-1, with 9 positions matching TRBD1. CDR1 is SGHTA, CDR2 FQGNSA, per germline. Losses at the gene ends were 4 bases for V and 2 bases for J; bases not matched to a gene: 5. The CDR3 is made up of 15 amino acids. CDR3 nucleotides: TGTGCCAGCAGCTACGCGGGACAGGGAAACACTGAAGCTTTCTTT. Its protein product is CASSYAGQGNTEAFF.

This chain uses TRBV29-1 with TRBJ2-1, with D unresolved. Germline values: CDR1 SQVTM, CDR2 ANQGSEA. V was pared by 7 bases and J by 10 bases, with 11 bases between. The CDR3 totals 10 residues. CDR3: CSGETGEQFF. As DNA, the CDR3 is TGCAGCGGCGAGACTGGGGAGCAGTTCTTC.

The V call is TRBV20-1, the J call TRBJ2-4; 8 bases match TRBD2. Per the germline V gene, CDR1 is DFQATT and CDR2 is SNEGSKA (reference sequence). This CDR3 comprises 16 residues. Losses at the gene ends were 4 bases for V and 0 bases for J; bases not matched to a gene: 8. The CDR3: CSATIAGMVAKNIQYF. CDR3 nucleotides: TGCAGTGCTACCATAGCGGGAATGGTAGCCAAAAACATTCAGTACTTC.

This clonotype was detected only a few times. The CDR3, as DNA: TGCGCCAGCAGCGGCGGAAACTATGAGGAGCTGTTTTTT. Its protein product is CASSGGNYEELFF. This chain links TRBV5-1 with TRBJ2-2; D is uncertain. V gave up 4 bases and J gave up 10 bases, with 14 bases separating them. Looked up from germline, CDR1 is SGHRS and CDR2 is YFSETQ. The CDR3 consists of 13 residues.

This clonotype was observed at least ten times. J is TRBJ1-1 and V is TRBV7-2; TRBD1 agrees at 8 bases. Germline loops: CDR1 SGHTA, CDR2 FQGNSA. After removal of 4 bases from V and 10 bases from J, the junction contained 8 bases not matched to a gene. The CDR3 has 13 residues. CDR3 DNA: TGTGCCAGCAGCTCACAGGGGGGCTCGAGAGCTTTCTTT. Translation gives CASSSQGGSRAFF. Supplemented by reference TRBV7-2 and TRBJ1-1, the full variable domain reads GAGVSQSPSNKVTEKGKDVELRCDPISGHTALYWYRQSLGQGLEFLIYFQGNSAPDKSGLPSDRFSAERTGGSVSTLTIQRTQQEDSAVYLCASSSQGGSRAFFGQGTRLTVV.

In its sample, this clonotype was seen a few times. This chain connects TRBV14 to TRBJ2-7, with D perhaps matching TRBD1 (6 bases). CDR3 length equals 15 residues. V lost 3 bases to trimming and J lost 5 bases, with 17 bases between them. Per the germline V gene, CDR1 is SGHDN and CDR2 is FVKESK. The CDR3, as DNA: TGTGCCAGCAGCCAGCTACAGGGATTTATCCACGAGCAGTACTTC. Amino acid sequence: CASSQLQGFIHEQYF.

V is TRBV12-3 or TRBV12-4 and J is TRBJ1-1; 8 nucleotides match TRBD1. This CDR3 spans 13 amino acids. V dropped 8 bases and J dropped 0; count of bases not matched to a gene: 2. The CDR3 sequence is CASGTGLNTEAFF. The CDR3 DNA reads TGTGCCAGCGGGACAGGATTGAACACTGAAGCTTTCTTT.

This clonotype was detected a few times. The chain couples TRBV2 to TRBJ2-3, with 14 bases aligning to TRBD2. The germline CDR1 and CDR2 sequences are SNHLY and FYNNEI. This CDR3 region has 15 residues. The V gene end was trimmed by 6 bases and the J gene end by 6 bases; junction bases not matched to a gene: 5. CDR3 bases: TGTGCCAGCAGGGAGACTAGCGGGAGGGCGGATACGCAGTATTTT. Translation: CASRETSGRADTQYF.

This clonotype was recorded many times. The V and J genes are TRBV12-3 or TRBV12-4 and TRBJ2-2; 8 bases agree with TRBD1. The CDR3 extends over 13 amino acids. Trimming at V came to 3 bases and at J to 9 bases, leaving 3 bases not matched to a gene. The CDR3 protein is CASSLDRARELFF. The CDR3 nucleotides read TGTGCCAGCAGTTTGGACAGGGCGAGGGAGCTGTTTTTT.

V is TRBV29-1 and J is TRBJ2-5; 8 bases fit TRBD1. J gave up 3 bases and V 4 bases, and 4 bases lay outside the gene matches. Germline-derived CDR1 and CDR2 are SQVTM and ANQGSEA. There are 13 residues in the CDR3. As DNA, the CDR3 is TGCAGCGTTGGAATGACAGGGGAAGAGACCCAGTACTTC. As protein: CSVGMTGEETQYF.

In this sample, this clonotype turned up a few times. The V gene is TRBV5-1, the J gene TRBJ2-3; no clear D. In germline, CDR1 is SGHRS, CDR2 YFSETQ. The CDR3 sequence is 12 residues long. V shed 0 bases and J shed 5 bases, with 4 bases lying between them. CDR3 amino acids: CASSLALDTQYF. Written as DNA, the CDR3 is TGCGCCAGCAGCTTGGCGCTAGATACGCAGTATTTT.

This clonotype appeared a few times. The chain carries TRBV7-2 and TRBJ2-2, with D perhaps matching TRBD2 (6 bases). Trimming left V 10 bases short and J 4 bases short, with 16 bases between. In germline, CDR1 is SGHTA, CDR2 FQGNSA. The CDR3 extends over 14 amino acids. The CDR3 nucleotides are TGTGCCACAAGCCGCGCTAGCGTCACCGGGGAGCTGTTTTTT. Translation gives CATSRASVTGELFF.

The chain employs TRBV4-3 and TRBJ2-2; TRBD2 matches 13 bases. With V trimmed by 6 bases and J by 5 bases, 6 bases remained unmatched. The CDR3 extends over 16 amino acids. Germline-derived CDR1 and CDR2 are LGHNA and YSLEER. This chain's CDR3 is CASSRRGLAGTGELFF. As DNA, the CDR3 is TGCGCCAGCAGTCGACGGGGACTAGCGGGGACCGGGGAGCTGTTTTTT.

In this sample, this clonotype turned up a few times. The chain uses TRBV28 and TRBJ2-1, with 11 bases that match TRBD2. Germline values: CDR1 MDHEN, CDR2 SYDVKM. This CDR3 has 18 amino acids. V dropped 6 bases and J dropped 0; count of bases not matched to a gene: 10. The DNA of the CDR3 is TGTGCCAGCAGAATTGGGACTAGCGGTCCGCTCTCCTACAATGAGCAGTTCTTC. Translated, it gives CASRIGTSGPLSYNEQFF.

This clonotype was observed a few times. This chain links TRBV28 with TRBJ1-4; a weak D match, TRBD1 (6 bases). This CDR3 region has 14 residues. V shed 6 bases and J shed 5 bases, with 13 bases lying between them. Germline V gene data show CDR1 as MDHEN and CDR2 as SYDVKM. The DNA for the CDR3 is TGTGCCAGCAGGAACAGGGCACCCAATGAAAAACTGTTTTTT. This gives the protein CASRNRAPNEKLFF.